The 2 T cell receptor beta chains below were found in one sample sequenced in a study of cytomegalovirus exposure and HLA in healthy donors. Amplification used 60 Vbeta primers and 13 Jbeta primers. The data were produced by immunoSEQ multiplex PCR, yet TCRdb's version contains in-frame clones alone and is incomplete. The sample holds 90,000 to 150,000 clones, more than 60% seen once. The sequencing input was PBMCs. The receptors were sampled from a woman aged 40-49 years in good health and CMV-seronegative.

The V and J genes are TRBV10-3 and TRBJ1-6; no clear D. CDR3 length equals 14 residues. The V end was cut by 2 bases, the J end by 7 bases, with 9 bases between. The V gene's germline CDR1 is ENHRY and CDR2 SYGVKD. The CDR3 loop reads CAISEGQRNSPLHF. In DNA, the CDR3 is TGTGCCATCAGTGAGGGGCAGAGAAATTCACCCCTCCACTTT.

In this sample, this clone turned up a few times. V gene TRBV6-4 combines with J gene TRBJ1-6; maybe TRBD1 (6 bases). The V gene's germline CDR1 is MRHNA and CDR2 SNTAGT. The V gene lost 3 bases and the J gene lost 6 bases, with 9 bases spanning the gap. CDR3 length: 14 residues. CDR3: CASSEFRGNSPLHF. DNA of the CDR3: TGTGCCAGCAGTGAATTCAGGGGTAATTCACCCCTCCACTTT.